The 27 T cell receptor beta chains listed next were all sequenced from one sample in a study of OX40 agonist ivuxolimab in advanced cancers. Measured with immunoSEQ multiplex PCR; TCRdb has only the in-frame clones, and not every one. This sample has roughly 40,000 clones, with 70% to 90% found just once. The material was CD4+ or CD8+ T cells sorted from blood, obtained in a trial of the OX40 agonist ivuxolimab. The receptors were sampled from an adult with an advanced solid tumor such as melanoma, head and neck, liver or kidney cancer.

This clone turned up a few times. The chain joins TRBV6-6 to TRBJ2-7; possibly TRBD2 for D (6 bases). The germline CDR1 and CDR2 sequences are MNHNY and SVGAGI (reference sequence). The CDR3 contains 13 residues. V lost 0 bases and J 6 bases, leaving 9 bases between the germline ends. CDR3 DNA: TGTGCCAGCAGTTACTCGATGGGGGGCGAGCAGTACTTC. Encoded protein: CASSYSMGGEQYF.

This chain links TRBV4-1 with TRBJ1-5, with unresolved D. V gave up 2 bases and J gave up 0 bases, with 11 bases separating them. This CDR3 spans 16 amino acids. Germline V lookup: CDR1 MGHRA, CDR2 YSYEKL. In DNA, the CDR3 is TGCGCCAGCAGCCAACTCCCCGGGCCTAGCAATCAGCCCCAGCATTTT. It specifies CASSQLPGPSNQPQHF.

This clone has just a few counts. This chain joins TRBV7-6 and TRBJ2-2; either TRBD1 or TRBD2 may fit D (5 bases each). V lost 6 bases to trimming and J lost 0 bases, with 17 bases between them. CDR1 is SGHVS and CDR2 is FNYEAQ in the germline V gene. The CDR3 is 17 residues long. In nucleotides, the CDR3 is TGTGCCAGCAGTTATCCCGTGGGGGAGCCGAACACCGGGGAGCTGTTTTTT. Translation: CASSYPVGEPNTGELFF.

The chain uses TRBV19 and TRBJ2-7; D unresolved. The CDR3 loop spans 13 amino acids. V dropped 3 bases and J dropped 3 bases, with 9 bases sitting between them. Per the germline V gene, CDR1 is LNHDA and CDR2 is SQIVND (reference sequence). CDR3 residues: CASSMGNYYEQYF. The CDR3 bases are TGTGCCAGTAGTATGGGTAACTACTACGAGCAGTACTTC.

The rearrangement uses TRBV7-9 and TRBJ1-1; D not resolved. The CDR3 extends over 13 amino acids. The germline gives CDR1 SEHNR, CDR2 FQNEAQ (reference sequence). Trimming cost V 1 base and J 4 bases, with 7 bases left between them. The CDR3: CASSLGGSTEAFF. The CDR3 coding sequence is TGTGCCAGCAGCTTAGGGGGAAGCACTGAAGCTTTCTTT. Variable domain in full (rest from reference TRBV7-9 and TRBJ1-1): DTGVSQNPRHKITKRGQNVTFRCDPISEHNRLYWYRQTLGQGPEFLTYFQNEAQLEKSRLLSDRFSAERPKGSFSTLEIQRTEQGDSAMYLCASSLGGSTEAFFGQGTRLTVV.

Notes on this clone: Other DNA sequences in the sample encode the same CDR3. The rearrangement joins TRBV5-6 to TRBJ2-7; TRBD1 matches 9 bases. Trimming removed 4 bases from V and 6 bases from J; junction bases left unmatched: 8. Looked up from germline, CDR1 is SGHDT and CDR2 is YYEEEE. The CDR3 length is 14 residues. The CDR3 loop is CASSPGTGLAEQYF. The CDR3 region has the DNA TGTGCCAGCAGCCCCGGGACAGGGCTGGCCGAGCAGTACTTC.

This chain joins TRBV5-1 and TRBJ1-2; the match to TRBD1 covers 8 bases. CDR3 length: 16 amino acids. Germline assignment: CDR1 SGHRS and CDR2 YFSETQ. With V trimmed by 1 base and J by 8 bases, 13 bases remained unmatched. CDR3 in DNA: TGCGCCAGCAGCTTGTTTTGGGGGACAGGAGGGAACGGCTACACCTTC. It encodes CASSLFWGTGGNGYTF.

V is TRBV4-1 and J is TRBJ2-1; 11 nucleotides match TRBD2. The CDR3 has 16 residues. Germline-derived CDR1 and CDR2 are MGHRA and YSYEKL. V was pared by 8 bases and J by 3 bases, with 9 bases of the junction left unmatched. CDR3 DNA sequence: TGCGCCAGCGGACTAGCGGGTCCCGCCCACTACAATGAGCAGTTCTTC. It specifies CASGLAGPAHYNEQFF.

The rearrangement uses TRBV11-3 and TRBJ2-7, with D maybe TRBD2 (5 bases). The CDR3 extends over 15 amino acids. In germline, CDR1 is SGHNT, CDR2 YENEEA. The germline V and J ends were trimmed by 5 bases and 2 bases, with 16 bases remaining between them. The CDR3 loop is CASSPGRGGTYEQYF. CDR3 bases: TGTGCCAGCAGCCCCGGCCGGGGTGGAACCTACGAGCAGTACTTC.

Only one count was recorded for this clone. J is TRBJ2-2 and V is TRBV9; maybe TRBD1 (5 bases). CDR3 length equals 14 residues. Looked up from germline, CDR1 is SGDLS and CDR2 is YYNGEE. The V end lost 0 bases, the J end lost 6 bases, and 9 bases lay between the germline ends. The CDR3 here is CASSVAQGAGELFF. CDR3 coding DNA: TGTGCCAGCAGCGTAGCTCAGGGCGCCGGGGAGCTGTTTTTT.

This clone occurred once. This chain uses TRBV27 with TRBJ2-2, with D perhaps matching TRBD1 or TRBD2 (5 bases each). Germline V lookup: CDR1 MNHEY, CDR2 SMNVEV (reference sequence). This CDR3 has 14 residues. V was cut by 4 bases and J by 4 bases, with 10 bases left in between. CDR3: CASSSGTGTGELFF. Written as DNA, the CDR3 is TGTGCCAGCAGTTCCGGGACCGGCACCGGGGAGCTGTTTTTT.

The chain is built from TRBV6-5 and TRBJ1-4; D remains unclear. Trimming removed 2 bases at V and 8 bases at J, with 12 bases between. The CDR3 runs 14 residues. CDR1 and CDR2 from the germline V gene are MNHEY and SVGAGI. The CDR3 DNA follows: TGTGCCAGCAGTTACCGCAGGTTGAACGAAAAACTGTTTTTT. Translated, it gives CASSYRRLNEKLFF.

This chain connects TRBV4-3 to TRBJ1-1; the D gene is possibly TRBD1 (6 bases). Germline CDR1 LGHNA, CDR2 YSLEER. The CDR3 is 21 amino acids. The V and J ends lost 1 base and 3 bases respectively, with 30 bases between them. CDR3 nucleotides: TGCGCCAGCAGCCAAGGCGCCAGGGTTGGGGGCAGGGAAAGAATATACACTGAAGCTTTCTTT. It encodes CASSQGARVGGRERIYTEAFF.

The chain uses TRBV19 and TRBJ2-1; perhaps TRBD1 as D (5 bases). Germline assignment: CDR1 LNHDA and CDR2 SQIVND (reference sequence). The CDR3 sequence is 15 residues long. V was cut by 5 bases and J by 3 bases, with 14 bases left in between. CDR3 bases: TGTGCCAGTAGTCCAGACAGTGAATTCTACAATGAGCAGTTCTTC. It specifies CASSPDSEFYNEQFF. The full variable domain, its missing parts supplied by reference TRBV19 and TRBJ2-1, is DGGITQSPKYLFRKEGQNVTLSCEQNLNHDAMYWYRQDPGQGLRLIYYSQIVNDFQKGDIAEGYSVSREKKESFPLTVTSAQKNPTAFYLCASSPDSEFYNEQFFGPGTRLTVL.

The CDR3 loop is CASSQDTQGTGYTF. The CDR3 DNA follows: TGCGCCAGCAGCCAAGATACTCAGGGTACGGGCTACACCTTC. The V and J genes are TRBV4-3 and TRBJ1-2; D is perhaps TRBD1 (5 bases). The ends were cut back, 0 bases at V and 8 bases at J, with 13 bases in the middle. CDR3 length: 14 residues. CDR1 and CDR2 (germline): LGHNA, YSLEER.

This chain connects TRBV25-1 to TRBJ2-5; D unclear. CDR3 length equals 13 residues. V gave up 5 bases and J gave up 4 bases, with 11 bases separating them. Germline assignment: CDR1 MGHDK and CDR2 SYGVNS. The CDR3 here is CASSSDARETQYF. The CDR3 DNA follows: TGTGCCAGCAGTTCCGATGCAAGAGAGACCCAGTACTTC.

The chain links TRBV21-1 to TRBJ2-2; TRBD1 is the table's D call, not checked against the DNA. TRBV21-1 is annotated as a pseudogene. This CDR3 region has 16 residues. The CDR3 loop reads CASSFRQGVNTGELFF. Here the CDR3 DNA reads TGTGCCAGCAGCTTTAGACAGGGAGTTAACACCGGGGAGCTGTTTTTT.

This chain links TRBV6-5 with TRBJ2-1, with 8 bases that match TRBD2. Germline-derived CDR1 and CDR2 are MNHEY and SVGAGI. The CDR3 spans 14 residues. V lost 7 bases and J lost 4; bases outside the gene matches: 6. The CDR3 protein is CASTTGGVYNEQFF. DNA for the CDR3: TGTGCCAGCACCACCGGGGGGGTTTACAATGAGCAGTTCTTC.

On this clone: With a far larger clone one base away, a read error is the likely cause. Within the sample, other DNA sequences also encode this same CDR3. The chain couples TRBV11-2 to TRBJ1-4; D remains ambiguous. Trimming removed 5 bases from V and 14 bases from J, with 21 bases in between. The CDR3 runs 14 residues. Germline CDR1 SGHAT, CDR2 FQNNGV. CDR3 DNA: TGTGCCAGCAGCCAAGTCATGTTTTGGAGGCGGCTGTTTTTT. This gives the protein CASSQVMFWRRLFF.

V gene TRBV9 combines with J gene TRBJ2-7; possible D gene TRBD2, 6 bases. CDR1 is SGDLS, CDR2 YYNGEE, per germline. This CDR3 comprises 15 residues. The ends were cut back, 1 base at V and 2 bases at J, with 13 bases in the middle. For the CDR3, the DNA is TGTGCCAGCAGCGTATCCCCGCTAGCGACCTACGAGCAGTACTTC. Amino acid sequence: CASSVSPLATYEQYF.

The chain carries TRBV4-3 and TRBJ1-1; D is ambiguous. Trimming left V 2 bases short and J 1 base short, with 8 bases between. Germline assignment: CDR1 LGHNA and CDR2 YSLEER. This CDR3 has 14 amino acids. The CDR3 here is CASSQPPGNTEAFF. CDR3 nucleotides: TGCGCCAGCAGCCAACCCCCTGGGAACACTGAAGCTTTCTTT.

The V call is TRBV7-8, the J call TRBJ2-7; tentatively, D is TRBD1 (6 bases). Germline V CDR1 and CDR2: SGHVS, FQNEAQ. With 5 bases removed from V and 0 bases from J, the gap between germline ends came to 17 bases. The CDR3 loop spans 16 amino acids. The CDR3 region has the DNA TGTGCCAGCAGCCCGAAAGGACAGCCGATCTCCTACGAGCAGTACTTC. It specifies CASSPKGQPISYEQYF.

The J gene is TRBJ1-4, the V gene TRBV9; 9 bases map to TRBD1. Germline CDR1 is SGDLS and CDR2 is YYNGEE. V lost 3 bases, J lost 0 bases, and 3 bases stayed unmatched. The CDR3 extends over 16 amino acids. Written as DNA, the CDR3 is TGTGCCAGCAGCGAGGACAGGGGATCAACTAATGAAAAACTGTTTTTT. It is translated as CASSEDRGSTNEKLFF.

V usage is TRBV30 and J usage is TRBJ2-7; weak D call: TRBD1 (5 bases). Trimming took off 7 bases at V and 0 bases at J, with 19 bases between the two ends. Germline CDR1 is GTSNPN and CDR2 is SVGIG (reference sequence). The CDR3 extends over 15 amino acids. CDR3 bases: TGTGCCTCCCCCTTAGAACAGGAGAGCTCCTACGAGCAGTACTTC. Translating gives CASPLEQESSYEQYF.

The V and J genes are TRBV27 and TRBJ2-7; D may correspond to TRBD1 or TRBD2 (5 bases each). Germline loops: CDR1 MNHEY, CDR2 SMNVEV (reference sequence). Trimming removed 7 bases from V and 0 bases from J, with 16 bases in between. This CDR3 spans 15 amino acids. The CDR3 protein is CASKPAAGSSYEQYF. The CDR3 region has the DNA TGTGCCAGCAAGCCCGCCGCAGGGAGCTCCTACGAGCAGTACTTC.

This clone has a handful of counts. This sequence joins TRBV7-9 and TRBJ1-2, with a possible D match to TRBD1 (5 bases). This CDR3 comprises 14 residues. V shed 2 bases and J shed 2 bases, with 9 bases lying between them. Germline V gene data show CDR1 as SEHNR and CDR2 as FQNEAQ (reference sequence). The CDR3 region is CASSLTAGNYGYTF. The CDR3 DNA follows: TGTGCCAGCAGCTTAACGGCAGGGAACTATGGCTACACCTTC.

The J gene is TRBJ2-7, the V gene TRBV2; D is possibly TRBD2 (6 bases). From germline, CDR1 is SNHLY and CDR2 FYNNEI. The CDR3 length is 13 residues. V dropped 6 bases and J dropped 6 bases, with 15 bases sitting between them. CDR3 in amino acids: CASRRGKTGEQYF. CDR3 sequence (DNA): TGTGCCAGCAGACGGGGGAAGACGGGCGAGCAGTACTTC.